Listed below are T cell receptor beta chains from one sample, sequenced in a study of cytomegalovirus exposure and HLA in healthy donors. Using immunoSEQ multiplex PCR, the repertoire was profiled, and TCRdb retains in-frame clones only, with some absent. This repertoire includes about 58,000 clones. Material: PBMCs. The receptors stem from a woman between 18 and 29 years old in good health and CMV-seronegative. Each CDR3 is given with its conserved first and last residue. Fields, in order: V gene, CDR3 protein.

>TRBV5-1
CASSLRSGIYGYTF
>TRBV5-4
CASSFGFAGDTEAFF
>TRBV30
CAWTGSDNQPQHF
>TRBV18
CASSPIYSGGANTQYF
>TRBV5-5
CASTPRENTEAFF
>TRBV7-2
CASSLVSQGASEQYF
>TRBV2
CASSERENQPQHF
>TRBV6-6
CASSYSSGGKGQPQHF
>TRBV30
CAWSVTGGTGELFF
>TRBV4-2
CASSQSLVGGEAYEQYF
>TRBV6-1
CASSGSVEGNQPQHF
>TRBV7-7
CASSPRTGSYEQYF
>TRBV5-1
CASSAGTGGNQPQHF
>TRBV5-1
CASSRGGAYEQYF
>TRBV11-2
CASSLGQYTEAFF
>TRBV4-1
CASSQDEGFHQPQHF
>TRBV19
CASSLDFRGELFF
>TRBV6-5
CASSYGRADSPLHF
>TRBV7-9
CASSPGGIGSGGTEAFF
>TRBV30
CAGSVRDRLTYEQYF
>TRBV6-1
CASSEASFEGTEAFF
>TRBV29-1
CSVVNMGNTIYF
>TRBV19
CASSRWEGVNTEAFF
>TRBV5-1
CASSLQTGGYYGYTF
>TRBV4-1
CASSQEVRGWATDTQYF
>TRBV2
CASSEVQGNTIYF
>TRBV5-1
CASSLGAGNYGYTF
>TRBV5-1
CASSRPTANTGELFF
>TRBV11-1
CASSRRQGSSYEQYF
>TRBV5-1
CASSLMGRDYNEQFF
>TRBV6-5
CASNGGATYNSPLHF
>TRBV28
CASSSLQGYNYGYTF
>TRBV25-1
CASSQGGTGGTDTQYF
>TRBV6-5
CASSSRLGVDTQYF
>TRBV5-1
CASSLDRAGNTIYF
>TRBV5-1
CASSLAGTGDEAFF
>TRBV14
CASSPRPGQKITEAFF
>TRBV18
CASSLRGPNTEAFF
>TRBV4-1
CASSQSVDTQYF
>TRBV5-1
CASSLWTAPSGANVLTF
>TRBV19
CASSRFSGANYGYTF
>TRBV5-1
CASSLSGRDQPQHF
>TRBV6-1
CASSVGTSSSYEQYF
>TRBV18
CASSPYRDAETQYF
>TRBV5-6
CASSLRQGEETQYF
>TRBV29-1
CSVGRGGGRGVNIQYF
>TRBV9
CASSEGQGPYNEQFF
>TRBV29-1
CSVEDGRGAFF
>TRBV11-3
CASSSAGTGPHYEQYF
>TRBV2
CASRYDRGSNQPQHF
>TRBV19
CASSIYGDTGELFF
>TRBV7-8
CASSLGQPSGNTIYF
>TRBV4-2
CASSQDTSGADNEQFF
>TRBV5-6
CASSTRDRENTEAFF
>TRBV30
CAWSVHGRQGSYNSPLPF
>TRBV5-1
CASSLTGQGATEAFF
>TRBV19
CASSSSPGLAGKEQYF
>TRBV7-9
CASSLEGRGETQYF
>TRBV5-1
CASSSGLAGGLNTGELFF